These 32 T cell receptor beta chains were sequenced from one sample in a study of glioma-infiltrating T cells after dendritic cell vaccination. The time point here: after dendritic cell vaccination, including at tumor progression/relapse. The repertoire was sequenced with immunoSEQ multiplex PCR; TCRdb's copy has only in-frame clones and lacks some. The sample shows roughly 100,000 clones, nearly 90% of them seen only once. Sequencing was performed on blood, taken after dendritic cell vaccination. These receptors were taken from a human donor with glioblastoma.

The chain employs TRBV7-2 and TRBJ2-1, with TRBD2 matching over 11 bases. J was trimmed by 12 bases and V by 5 bases; bases with no gene match: 0. The CDR3 is 11 amino acids. Germline V gives CDR1 SGHTA, CDR2 FQGNSA. The CDR3 coding sequence is TGTGCCAGCAGCACTAGCGGGAGGCAGTTCTTC. It specifies CASSTSGRQFF.

The V gene is TRBV6-5, the J gene TRBJ1-2; D perhaps matches TRBD1 (6 bases). The V gene lost 6 bases and the J gene lost 4 bases, with 12 bases spanning the gap. Germline CDR1 and CDR2: MNHEY and SVGAGI. There are 13 residues in the CDR3. The CDR3 nucleotides read TGTGCCAGCAGCTCCCGGGACACCTATGGCTACACCTTC. It yields the protein CASSSRDTYGYTF.

The J gene is TRBJ1-5, the V gene TRBV23-1, with TRBD1 matching 7 bases. TRBV23-1 is designated an ORF whose function remains uncertain. CDR3 size: 15 residues. V was clipped by 6 bases and J by 5 bases; unmatched bases: 10. The CDR3 DNA sequence: TGCGCCAGCAGGGAGGGGGCCAGGGAGGATCAGCCCCAGCATTTT. Protein product: CASREGAREDQPQHF.

V and J are TRBV29-1 and TRBJ2-2; 8 nucleotides match TRBD1. The germline CDR1 and CDR2 sequences are SQVTM and ANQGSEA. The CDR3 has 13 residues. The V gene end was trimmed by 5 bases and the J gene end by 4 bases; junction bases not matched to a gene: 3. The CDR3 nucleotides read TGCAGCGTTAGAGGACAGGGCACCGGGGAGCTGTTTTTT. Translated, it gives CSVRGQGTGELFF.

This chain links TRBV6-5 with TRBJ2-7, with TRBD2 identical over 7 bases. CDR3 length: 14 residues. CDR1 and CDR2 from the germline V gene are MNHEY and SVGAGI. J gave up 1 base and V 2 bases, and 2 bases lay outside the gene matches. The CDR3, as DNA: TGTGCCAGCAGTTACAGCGGGACGTCCTACGAGCAGTACTTC. Translating it yields CASSYSGTSYEQYF.

The CDR3 loop is CAIRAAGETQYF. The CDR3 DNA follows: TGTGCCATCAGAGCGGCTGGAGAGACCCAGTACTTC. The chain uses TRBV10-3 and TRBJ2-5; D perhaps matches TRBD2 (5 bases). Germline V gene lookup returns CDR1 ENHRY and CDR2 SYGVKD. V was trimmed by 6 bases and J by 4 bases, leaving 9 bases between them. The length of the CDR3 is 12 residues.

This chain uses TRBV7-8 with TRBJ1-1; no clear D gene. Trimming left V 2 bases short and J 1 base short, with 5 bases between. CDR1 and CDR2 (germline): SGHVS, FQNEAQ. This CDR3 is 13 amino acids long. DNA of the CDR3: TGTGCCAGCAGCTTACACAAGAACACTGAAGCTTTCTTT. Protein sequence: CASSLHKNTEAFF.

This clone came up a few times. The chain combines TRBV4-1 with TRBJ2-7; 7 bases agree with TRBD2. After removal of 2 bases from V and 2 bases from J, the junction contained 6 bases not matched to a gene. The CDR3 spans 15 residues. In germline, CDR1 is MGHRA, CDR2 YSYEKL. CDR3 DNA: TGCGCCAGCAGCCAATCTAGCCTAGCGGCCTACGAGCAGTACTTC. This gives the protein CASSQSSLAAYEQYF.

This chain joins TRBV6-5 and TRBJ1-5; D is undetermined. The V end lost 6 bases, the J end lost 6 bases, and 12 bases lay between the germline ends. This CDR3 is 13 amino acids long. CDR1 is MNHEY and CDR2 is SVGAGI in the germline V gene. CDR3 loop: CASRGSRRQPQHF. The CDR3 nucleotides read TGTGCCAGCAGAGGGAGTAGGCGTCAGCCCCAGCATTTT.

A single count supports this clone. The chain links TRBV6-1 to TRBJ1-2; TRBD1 matches at 8 bases. Germline V lookup: CDR1 MNHNS, CDR2 SASEGT. Trimming at V came to 4 bases and at J to 3 bases, leaving 4 bases not matched to a gene. This CDR3 contains 14 residues. The DNA of the CDR3 is TGTGCCAGCAGTGCGCAGACAGGGGACTATGGCTACACCTTC. This translates into CASSAQTGDYGYTF.

About this clone: Distinct nucleotide sequences in the sample also encode this CDR3. This chain uses TRBV11-2 with TRBJ2-7, with TRBD2 matching 7 bases. The germline gives CDR1 SGHAT, CDR2 FQNNGV. V lost 6 bases, J lost 5 bases, and 13 bases stayed unmatched. CDR3 length: 15 residues. CDR3 region: CASRNPGLNSDEQYF. CDR3 coding DNA: TGTGCCAGCAGAAACCCGGGACTAAACTCGGACGAGCAGTACTTC.

The chain combines TRBV5-1 with TRBJ2-3; possibly TRBD2 for D (5 bases). CDR1 is SGHRS, CDR2 YFSETQ, per germline. CDR3 length: 14 amino acids. V dropped 0 bases and J dropped 7 bases, with 12 bases sitting between them. The CDR3 sequence is CASSLDGLANTQYF. The CDR3 DNA reads as TGCGCCAGCAGCTTGGATGGACTCGCGAATACGCAGTATTTT.

This chain links TRBV2 with TRBJ1-2, with TRBD1 as a possible D gene (6 bases). CDR1 and CDR2 from the germline V gene are SNHLY and FYNNEI. V was pared by 5 bases and J by 0 bases, with 10 bases between. The length of the CDR3 is 14 residues. The CDR3 reads CASSRDIANYGYTF. As DNA, the CDR3 is TGTGCCAGCAGTCGGGACATCGCTAACTATGGCTACACCTTC.

The chain employs TRBV5-8 and TRBJ1-5; TRBD1 matches at 7 bases. V shed 4 bases and J 0 bases; nucleotides not matched to a gene: 4. This CDR3 spans 15 amino acids. CDR1 and CDR2 from the germline V gene are SGHTS and YDEGEE. The CDR3 spells CASSQGTVSNQPQHF. CDR3 sequence (DNA): TGTGCCAGCAGCCAGGGGACAGTTAGCAATCAGCCCCAGCATTTT.

This chain connects TRBV10-1 to TRBJ1-3; tentative D call: TRBD1 (6 bases). The CDR3 has 17 amino acids. Germline CDR1 WNHNN, CDR2 SYGVQD (reference sequence). Between the trimmed V and J ends, which lost 3 bases and 0 bases, there was a span of 15 bases. For the CDR3, the DNA is TGCGCCAGCAGTGATGCACTAGGACAGATCTCTGGAAACACCATATATTTT. Translated, it gives CASSDALGQISGNTIYF.

The rearrangement links TRBV9 to TRBJ2-1, with D tentatively TRBD1 (6 bases). CDR1 is SGDLS and CDR2 is YYNGEE in the germline V gene. Trimming left V 4 bases short and J 9 bases short, with 20 bases between. The CDR3 has 15 residues. The DNA of the CDR3 is TGTGCCAGCAGCCCACAGGGCCCAGCTACTACTGAGCAGTTCTTC. Its protein is CASSPQGPATTEQFF.

This clone appeared a single time. The chain links TRBV7-2 to TRBJ1-6, with D unresolved. The V gene lost 5 bases and the J gene lost 7 bases, with 12 bases spanning the gap. The CDR3 runs to 14 residues. Germline CDR1 SGHTA, CDR2 FQGNSA. CDR3 DNA sequence: TGTGCCAGCAGCAATCCGGGAGCCAATTCACCCCTCCACTTT. Encoded protein: CASSNPGANSPLHF.

The chain couples TRBV2 to TRBJ2-7, with 13 bases that match TRBD2. The CDR3 length is 20 residues. Per the germline V gene, CDR1 is SNHLY and CDR2 is FYNNEI. Trimming cost V 6 bases and J 4 bases; bases outside gene matches: 21. CDR3 protein: CASRKKIQRLAGGKNYEQYF. The CDR3 DNA reads TGTGCCAGCAGGAAAAAAATCCAAAGACTAGCGGGGGGAAAAAATTACGAGCAGTACTTC.

The V and J genes are TRBV15 and TRBJ1-5; 9 bases agree with TRBD1. This CDR3 has 14 amino acids. The ends lost 8 bases at V and 1 base at J; junction bases unmatched: 3. Germline V lookup: CDR1 LNHNV, CDR2 YYDKDF (reference sequence). Written as DNA, the CDR3 is TGTGCCACCGGACAGGGGACGAGCAATCAGCCCCAGCATTTT. It translates to CATGQGTSNQPQHF. Looking up the rest from reference TRBV15 and TRBJ1-5 gives the full variable domain: DAMVIQNPRYQVTQFGKPVTLSCSQTLNHNVMYWYQQKSSQAPKLLFHYYDKDFNNEADTPDNFQSRRPNTSFCFLDIRSPGLGDTAMYLCATGQGTSNQPQHFGDGTRLSIL.

To note about this clone: One junction end disagrees with the germline gene, perhaps due to a read error. V and J are TRBV5-1 and TRBJ2-7, with 7 nucleotides matching TRBD1. There are 12 residues in the CDR3. The germline CDR1 and CDR2 sequences are SGHRS and YFSETQ. The CDR3 sequence: CASSNLRDSPIF. The CDR3 nucleotides are TGCGCCAGCAGCAACTTAAGGGACAGTCCCATCTTC.

This sequence joins TRBV7-8 and TRBJ2-7; 7 bases match TRBD1. CDR1 and CDR2 from the germline V gene are SGHVS and FQNEAQ. The trim removed 6 bases at V and 3 bases at J, leaving 5 bases unmatched. CDR3 length: 13 residues. The CDR3 here is CASRRQGSYEQYF. In nucleotides, the CDR3 is TGTGCCAGCAGACGACAGGGCAGCTACGAGCAGTACTTC. The complete variable domain, with remaining parts taken from reference TRBV7-8 and TRBJ2-7, reads GAGVSQSPRYKVAKRGQDVALRCDPISGHVSLFWYQQALGQGPEFLTYFQNEAQLDKSGLPSDRFFAERPEGSVSTLKIQRTQQEDSAVYLCASRRQGSYEQYFGPGTRLTVT.

The V gene is TRBV4-1, the J gene TRBJ2-7; D is perhaps TRBD2 (5 bases). Trimming removed 4 bases at V and 6 bases at J, with 16 bases between. The CDR3 sequence is 14 residues long. Germline values: CDR1 MGHRA, CDR2 YSYEKL. In DNA form, the CDR3 reads TGCGCCAGCAGCCCAGCGGCTGGAATCCGCGAGCAGTACTTC. Its protein product is CASSPAAGIREQYF.

J is TRBJ2-7 and V is TRBV6-1; 8 bases line up with TRBD1. The V and J ends lost 4 bases and 4 bases, in that order; junction bases with no gene match: 3. This CDR3 region has 13 residues. Germline CDR1 MNHNS, CDR2 SASEGT. In DNA form, the CDR3 reads TGTGCCAGCAGTGCAGGGGGCGGGTACGAGCAGTACTTC. Residues: CASSAGGGYEQYF.

This clone occurred a few times. The V and J genes are TRBV7-6 and TRBJ2-5; 7 bases align to TRBD1. V was clipped by 6 bases and J by 2 bases; unmatched bases: 12. Germline loops: CDR1 SGHVS, CDR2 FNYEAQ. This CDR3 contains 16 residues. Here the CDR3 DNA reads TGTGCCAGCAGTCGAAGCACAGGGGAGAAACAAGAGACCCAGTACTTC. This translates into CASSRSTGEKQETQYF.

This chain connects TRBV5-4 to TRBJ2-5; no definite D call. The ends were cut back, 2 bases at V and 7 bases at J, with 12 bases in the middle. Germline-derived CDR1 and CDR2 are SGHNT and YYREEE (reference sequence). This CDR3 has 13 amino acids. CDR3 sequence reads: CASSFAGVGTQYF. The CDR3 DNA reads TGTGCCAGCAGCTTCGCCGGAGTTGGGACCCAGTACTTC.

The V gene is TRBV6-4, the J gene TRBJ2-7; 9 bases agree with TRBD2. CDR3 length: 10 amino acids. CDR1 and CDR2 from the germline V gene are MRHNA and SNTAGT. V lost 10 bases, J lost 8 bases, and 3 bases stayed unmatched. CDR3 sequence reads: CATTSGKQYF. For the CDR3, the DNA is TGTGCCACGACTAGCGGTAAGCAGTACTTC.

A single count supports this clone. This CDR3 reads CASSRKAGTGSRGTEAFF. CDR3 nucleotide sequence: TGTGCCAGCAGCAGGAAGGCCGGGACAGGGAGTAGAGGGACTGAAGCTTTCTTT. The chain employs TRBV7-2 and TRBJ1-1, with 9 bases aligning to TRBD1. V was pared by 5 bases and J by 5 bases, with 18 bases of the junction left unmatched. This CDR3 has 18 amino acids. CDR1 SGHTA and CDR2 FQGNSA come from the germline V gene.

This sequence joins TRBV5-5 and TRBJ1-1; 8 bases match TRBD1. This CDR3 region has 14 residues. J lost 1 base, V lost 4 bases, and 3 bases had no gene match. The germline gives CDR1 SGHKS, CDR2 YYEKEE (reference sequence). The CDR3 spells CASSVGQANTEAFF. CDR3 DNA: TGTGCCAGCAGCGTGGGACAGGCGAACACTGAAGCTTTCTTT.

The rearrangement uses TRBV29-1 and TRBJ2-2, with D possibly being TRBD1 (5 bases). CDR1 is SQVTM, CDR2 ANQGSEA, per germline. V lost 5 bases and J 5 bases, leaving 6 bases between the germline ends. This CDR3 spans 11 amino acids. CDR3 DNA sequence: TGCAGCGTTTCAGGGACCGGGGAGCTGTTTTTT. As protein: CSVSGTGELFF.

V is TRBV27 and J is TRBJ1-5; 8 bases are a match to TRBD1. The CDR3 is 13 residues long. V gave up 5 bases and J gave up 6 bases; unmatched junction bases: 3. In germline, CDR1 is MNHEY, CDR2 SMNVEV (reference sequence). CDR3 residues: CASSSRGLQPQHF. For the CDR3, the DNA is TGTGCCAGCAGTAGCAGGGGGCTTCAGCCCCAGCATTTT.

This sequence joins TRBV9 and TRBJ2-5, with D perhaps matching TRBD2 (5 bases). TRBJ2-7 matches the DNA end more closely, so the J call is doubtful. The CDR3 covers 14 residues. Germline CDR1 and CDR2: SGDLS and YYNGEE. The CDR3: CASSPRTASYEQYF. CDR3 DNA sequence: TGTGCCAGCAGCCCCCGGACTGCCTCCTACGAGCAGTACTTC.

The V gene is TRBV7-2, the J gene TRBJ1-1; D may be TRBD1 (6 bases). Per germline, CDR1 SGHTA and CDR2 FQGNSA. The CDR3 consists of 14 residues. V dropped 5 bases and J dropped 1 base, with 11 bases sitting between them. The CDR3 DNA reads as TGTGCCAGCAGCCGTCAGGGGACGAACACTGAAGCTTTCTTT. Its translation: CASSRQGTNTEAFF.